The rows below give T cell receptor beta chains drawn from one sample of a study of molecular identifiers for immune sequencing clone quantification. TCRdb processed the PCR reads anew with MiXCR; each CDR3 protein has one entry. Among about 640,000 distinct CDR3 sequences, 15% to 20% were seen once, and the ten largest hold 0.85%. Sequenced: naive CD8+ T cells from blood, with Jurkat cell RNA spiked in. The receptors were gathered from a human donor in good health. Some libraries in this study had Jurkat cell RNA spiked in. CDR3s include the opening cysteine and the closing phenylalanine or tryptophan. The D gene is left open where the match is weak. The size of a clone is reported for some rows only, either as once, few or many, or as a class for expanded clones.

d_gene: TRBD1
v_gene: TRBV5-1
len: 14
abundance: .
j_gene: TRBJ2-1
CDR3aa: CASSQGQGRLEQFF
CDR3nt: TGCGCCAGCAGCCAGGGACAGGGACGTCTTGAGCAGTTCTTC

d_gene: TRBD1
v_gene: TRBV19
len: 16
abundance: few
j_gene: TRBJ2-6
CDR3aa: CASSIGGQGVANVLTF
CDR3nt: TGTGCCAGTAGTATAGGGGGACAGGGGGTGGCCAACGTCCTGACTTTC

d_gene: .
v_gene: TRBV6-5
len: 17
abundance: many
j_gene: TRBJ2-2
CDR3aa: CASSYSRRLGNTGELFF
CDR3nt: TGTGCCAGCAGTTACTCGCGGCGTCTGGGGAACACCGGGGAGCTGTTTTTT

d_gene: .
v_gene: TRBV20-1
len: 16
abundance: many
j_gene: TRBJ2-3
CDR3aa: CSARIYRSGPGDTQYF
CDR3nt: TGCAGTGCTAGAATATATCGCTCGGGTCCGGGAGATACGCAGTATTTT

d_gene: .
v_gene: TRBV11-2
len: 15
abundance: .
j_gene: TRBJ2-6
CDR3aa: CAVGYGGTGANVLTF
CDR3nt: TGTGCCGTGGGATATGGGGGAACTGGGGCCAACGTCCTGACTTTC

d_gene: TRBD1
v_gene: TRBV19
len: 15
abundance: few
j_gene: TRBJ1-5
CDR3aa: CASSIWDRENQPQHF
CDR3nt: TGTGCCAGTAGTATCTGGGACAGGGAGAATCAGCCCCAGCATTTT

d_gene: .
v_gene: TRBV20-1
len: 16
abundance: .
j_gene: TRBJ2-1
CDR3aa: CSARSGFVSSYNEQFF
CDR3nt: TGCAGTGCTAGATCCGGTTTCGTATCGTCCTACAATGAGCAGTTCTTC

d_gene: .
v_gene: TRBV12-3/TRBV12-4
len: 11
abundance: .
j_gene: TRBJ1-2
CDR3aa: CASSYLGGNTF
CDR3nt: TGTGCCAGCAGCTATCTTGGTGGCAACACCTTC

d_gene: TRBD1
v_gene: TRBV5-1
len: 17
abundance: many
j_gene: TRBJ1-1
CDR3aa: CASSGGTGLIMNTEAFF
CDR3nt: TGCGCCAGCAGCGGCGGGACAGGGCTTATCATGAACACTGAAGCTTTCTTT

d_gene: TRBD2
v_gene: TRBV6-2/TRBV6-3
len: 13
abundance: many
j_gene: TRBJ2-7
CDR3aa: CASFTSGTYEQYF
CDR3nt: TGTGCCAGCTTTACTAGCGGGACCTACGAGCAGTACTTC

d_gene: .
v_gene: TRBV5-4
len: 15
abundance: many
j_gene: TRBJ2-2
CDR3aa: CASSKDSPNTGELFF
CDR3nt: TGTGCCAGCAGCAAGGACAGTCCGAACACCGGGGAGCTGTTTTTT

d_gene: TRBD1
v_gene: TRBV20-1
len: 11
abundance: few
j_gene: TRBJ1-2
CDR3aa: CSADRDRDAIF
CDR3nt: TGCAGTGCTGACCGGGACAGGGATGCAATTTTC

d_gene: TRBD1
v_gene: TRBV29-1
len: 15
abundance: many
j_gene: TRBJ1-4
CDR3aa: CSVEGTERTNEKLFF
CDR3nt: TGCAGCGTTGAGGGGACAGAAAGAACTAATGAAAAACTGTTTTTT

d_gene: .
v_gene: TRBV4-3
len: 17
abundance: many
j_gene: TRBJ1-5
CDR3aa: CASSQEWIGHSNQPQHF
CDR3nt: TGCGCCAGCAGCCAAGAATGGATAGGCCATAGCAATCAGCCCCAGCATTTT

d_gene: .
v_gene: TRBV29-1
len: 13
abundance: many
j_gene: TRBJ2-1
CDR3aa: CSVDLMDSNEQFF
CDR3nt: TGCAGCGTTGATTTAATGGATAGCAATGAGCAGTTCTTC

d_gene: .
v_gene: TRBV27
len: 13
abundance: .
j_gene: TRBJ2-1
CDR3aa: CATTETVNNEQFF
CDR3nt: TGTGCCACCACGGAGACAGTAAACAATGAGCAGTTCTTC

d_gene: .
v_gene: TRBV20-1
len: 11
abundance: many
j_gene: TRBJ1-1
CDR3aa: CSARDNTEAFF
CDR3nt: TGCAGTGCTAGAGATAACACTGAAGCTTTCTTT

d_gene: .
v_gene: TRBV4-2
len: 13
abundance: .
j_gene: TRBJ2-1
CDR3aa: CASSQVGGYEQFF
CDR3nt: TGTGCCAGCAGCCAAGTTGGGGGCTACGAGCAGTTCTTC

d_gene: .
v_gene: TRBV4-2
len: 13
abundance: many
j_gene: TRBJ1-1
CDR3aa: CASSQRRGAEAFF
CDR3nt: TGTGCCAGCAGCCAGCGGAGGGGCGCGGAAGCTTTCTTT

d_gene: .
v_gene: TRBV4-1
len: 17
abundance: few
j_gene: TRBJ2-5
CDR3aa: CASSQVGETAARETQYF
CDR3nt: TGCGCCAGCAGCCAAGTGGGGGAGACAGCTGCCCGGGAGACCCAGTACTTC

d_gene: TRBD1
v_gene: TRBV10-2
len: 14
abundance: many
j_gene: TRBJ1-5
CDR3aa: CASSDEGAVGPQHF
CDR3nt: TGCGCCAGCAGTGACGAGGGGGCGGTAGGGCCCCAGCATTTT

d_gene: .
v_gene: TRBV5-1
len: 13
abundance: many
j_gene: TRBJ2-7
CDR3aa: CASSWGPFYEQYF
CDR3nt: TGCGCCAGCAGTTGGGGGCCCTTCTACGAGCAGTACTTC

d_gene: TRBD1
v_gene: TRBV4-3
len: 17
abundance: many
j_gene: TRBJ1-1
CDR3aa: CASSQDLSGQVNTEAFF
CDR3nt: TGCGCCAGCAGCCAAGACTTGTCTGGACAGGTGAACACTGAAGCTTTCTTT

d_gene: TRBD2
v_gene: TRBV7-9
len: 17
abundance: few
j_gene: TRBJ2-1
CDR3aa: CASSSTLGLAGGVEQFF
CDR3nt: TGTGCCAGCAGCTCCACCCTTGGACTAGCGGGCGGGGTTGAGCAGTTCTTC